Each of the 32 T cell receptor beta chains below was sequenced from the same sample in a study of blood T cell repertoires in COVID-19. The method was immunoSEQ multiplex PCR; TCRdb's version includes in-frame clones alone and lacks a portion of them. The data show fewer than 400,000 clones, around 87% seen once. Sequences were obtained from PBMCs or T cells enriched from blood (not recorded which). All receptors come from a woman in her 50s who had recovered from COVID-19.

This chain connects TRBV5-6 to TRBJ1-2; no clear D. V lost 3 bases and J lost 5, with 14 bases in between. This CDR3 comprises 14 residues. Germline-derived CDR1 and CDR2 are SGHDT and YYEEEE. The CDR3 coding sequence is TGTGCCAGCAGCTACAGAGATCTCCTATATGGCTACACCTTC. Translating gives CASSYRDLLYGYTF.

The CDR3 bases are TGTGCCAGCCCGTTCCGGTGGGACAGGGATCATGAAAAACTGTTTTTT. Its protein is CASPFRWDRDHEKLFF. The chain has TRBV25-1 and TRBJ1-4, with 9 bases lining up with TRBD1. Trimming removed 8 bases from V and 6 bases from J; junction bases left unmatched: 13. CDR1 and CDR2 (germline): MGHDK, SYGVNS. The CDR3 has 16 residues.

The chain employs TRBV11-2 and TRBJ1-3, with D possibly matching TRBD1 (6 bases). Per germline, CDR1 SGHAT and CDR2 FQNNGV. This CDR3 region has 17 residues. The V and J ends lost 5 bases and 4 bases respectively, with 21 bases between them. CDR3 nucleotide sequence: TGTGCCAGCAGCCCAGCCAGGGGAGGGACCCTGGGAAACACCATATATTTT. Translated: CASSPARGGTLGNTIYF.

On this clone: Germline and junction disagree at one end, which may indicate a read error. This rearrangement joins TRBV7-2 to TRBJ2-3, with TRBD2 matching 12 bases. Germline V lookup: CDR1 SGHTA, CDR2 FQGNSA. The CDR3 is 13 amino acids. As DNA, the CDR3 is TGTGCCAGCAGCTCGGGACTAGCGGGTCAAGGGGATTTT. Translated, it gives CASSSGLAGQGDF.

The chain carries TRBV6-2 or TRBV6-3 and TRBJ1-2; 11 bases are a match to TRBD1. V shed 8 bases, J shed 3 bases, and the junction held 11 bases outside the gene matches. From germline, CDR1 is MNHEY and CDR2 SVGEGT. CDR3 length: 16 amino acids. The chain's CDR3 is CASRSPGTGGYYGYTF. As DNA, the CDR3 is TGTGCCAGCCGTTCCCCAGGGACAGGGGGATACTATGGCTACACCTTC.

The genes are TRBV6-5 and TRBJ1-3; D not resolved. Germline V lookup: CDR1 MNHEY, CDR2 SVGAGI. The CDR3 has 14 amino acids. Trimming pared 4 bases from V and 0 bases from J, leaving 7 bases between. The CDR3 sequence: CASSSGNSGNTIYF. Written as DNA, the CDR3 is TGTGCCAGCAGTTCCGGGAACTCTGGAAACACCATATATTTT.

The gene calls are TRBV5-1 and TRBJ1-3, with D unclear. CDR3 size: 16 residues. Germline V gene sequence: CDR1 SGHRS, CDR2 YFSETQ. V lost 4 bases and J 0 bases, leaving 14 bases between the germline ends. The CDR3 region is CASSPDETYSGNTIYF. The CDR3 nucleotides are TGCGCCAGCAGCCCCGATGAGACATACTCTGGAAACACCATATATTTT.

The chain links TRBV2 to TRBJ2-1, with TRBD2 matching 12 bases. CDR1 is SNHLY, CDR2 FYNNEI, per germline. The trim removed 1 base at V and 5 bases at J, leaving 12 bases unmatched. The CDR3 is made up of 19 amino acids. The CDR3 bases are TGTGCCAGCAGTGAAGAAGAAGTCAGGGGACTAGCGGGCCACAATGAGCAGTTCTTC. This translates into CASSEEEVRGLAGHNEQFF. The whole variable domain, filled in from reference TRBV2 and TRBJ2-1, reads EPEVTQTPSHQVTQMGQEVILRCVPISNHLYFYWYRQILGQKVEFLVSFYNNEISEKSEIFDDQFSVERPDGSNFTLKIRSTKLEDSAMYFCASSEEEVRGLAGHNEQFFGPGTRLTVL.

The chain combines TRBV5-1 with TRBJ2-1, with TRBD2 identical over 10 bases. The CDR3 is 16 residues long. V trimming: 2 bases; J trimming: 4 bases; junction bases outside the gene matches: 6. CDR1 and CDR2 from the germline V gene are SGHRS and YFSETQ. The CDR3 loop is CASSLSAGGTYNEQFF. CDR3 coding DNA: TGCGCCAGCAGCTTATCAGCGGGGGGGACTTACAATGAGCAGTTCTTC.

This clone was picked up a small number of times. The chain recombines TRBV6-1 with TRBJ2-1; possibly TRBD2 for D (7 bases). CDR1 and CDR2 (germline): MNHNS, SASEGT. The CDR3 covers 17 residues. V dropped 2 bases and J dropped 8 bases, with 22 bases sitting between them. The CDR3 sequence: CASSELVGGGLGDEQFF. CDR3 nucleotide sequence: TGTGCCAGCAGTGAACTGGTGGGCGGGGGCCTAGGGGATGAGCAGTTCTTC.

The J gene is TRBJ1-2, the V gene TRBV7-2, with D perhaps matching TRBD1 (6 bases). The CDR3 covers 16 residues. Germline values: CDR1 SGHTA, CDR2 FQGNSA. The V and J ends lost 1 base and 5 bases respectively, with 17 bases between them. The CDR3 region has the DNA TGTGCCAGCAGCTTAGAGGGTCGGGGGGCAGGGTATGGCTACACCTTC. This encodes CASSLEGRGAGYGYTF.

The chain is built from TRBV7-2 and TRBJ2-5; 12 bases are a match to TRBD1. V trimming: 8 bases; J trimming: 5 bases; junction bases outside the gene matches: 9. The CDR3 has 15 amino acids. CDR1 is SGHTA and CDR2 is FQGNSA in the germline V gene. The CDR3 loop reads CASRWGQGAWETQYF. The CDR3 nucleotides read TGTGCCAGCCGCTGGGGACAGGGGGCCTGGGAGACCCAGTACTTC.

The chain links TRBV29-1 to TRBJ1-1; 7 bases map to TRBD1. This CDR3 region has 14 residues. After removal of 1 base from V and 1 base from J, the junction contained 3 bases not matched to a gene. In germline, CDR1 is SQVTM, CDR2 ANQGSEA. CDR3 region: CSVEGTGKNTEAFF. DNA of the CDR3: TGCAGCGTTGAAGGGACAGGTAAGAACACTGAAGCTTTCTTT.

The chain joins TRBV6-2 or TRBV6-3 to TRBJ1-2; D is possibly TRBD1 (5 bases). Germline V gene sequence: CDR1 MNHEY, CDR2 SVGEGT. The CDR3 length is 16 residues. Trimming left V 6 bases short and J 2 bases short, with 19 bases between. The CDR3 nucleotides read TGTGCCAGCAGCCCCACACAGTTCCGGGGGAACTATGGCTACACCTTC. It specifies CASSPTQFRGNYGYTF.

V and J are TRBV10-3 and TRBJ1-2; no definite D call. In germline, CDR1 is ENHRY, CDR2 SYGVKD. CDR3 length: 13 amino acids. V shed 4 bases and J shed 6 bases, with 12 bases lying between them. CDR3 DNA sequence: TGTGCCATCAGTGTGTCGGGAGAGGATGGCTACACCTTC. Translated, it gives CAISVSGEDGYTF.

This sequence joins TRBV24-1 and TRBJ1-4; the D is unclear. This CDR3 contains 15 residues. The ends were cut back, 8 bases at V and 0 bases at J, with 12 bases in the middle. From germline, CDR1 is KGHDR and CDR2 SFDVKD. The CDR3 nucleotides read TGTGCCACCAACCGGACTGCTGCAACTAATGAAAAACTGTTTTTT. This sequence encodes CATNRTAATNEKLFF.

V usage is TRBV4-3 and J usage is TRBJ2-1; D unresolved. The germline CDR1 and CDR2 sequences are LGHNA and YSLEER. The CDR3 extends over 13 amino acids. V gave up 5 bases and J gave up 2 bases, with 7 bases separating them. The CDR3 coding sequence is TGCGCCAGCAGCTACGAGACCTACAATGAGCAGTTCTTC. It yields the protein CASSYETYNEQFF.

The CDR3 nucleotides read TGCGCCAGCAGCCCCGGGGGGGTTGGCAATCAGCCCCAGCATTTT. It encodes CASSPGGVGNQPQHF. The V call is TRBV5-1, the J call TRBJ1-5; tentative D call: TRBD1 (5 bases). Germline lookup yields CDR1 SGHRS and CDR2 YFSETQ. This CDR3 region has 15 residues. The germline V and J ends were trimmed by 4 bases and 2 bases, with 13 bases remaining between them.

The rearrangement links TRBV4-2 to TRBJ2-1; 8 bases map to TRBD2. The CDR3 extends over 15 amino acids. V lost 4 bases to trimming and J lost 8 bases; unmatched junction nucleotides: 10. Germline CDR1 is LGHNA and CDR2 is YNFKEQ. For the CDR3, the DNA is TGTGCCAGCAGCCCCGCATCGGGGGGGCGGCATGAGCAGTTCTTC. Its translation is CASSPASGGRHEQFF.

This chain connects TRBV7-2 to TRBJ1-1, with TRBD1 matching 7 bases. The CDR3 extends over 12 amino acids. Germline V gives CDR1 SGHTA, CDR2 FQGNSA. Unmatched junction bases numbered 1, after V lost 1 base and J lost 8 bases. In DNA form, the CDR3 reads TGTGCCAGCAGCTTAGAGACAGGGGAAGCTTTCTTT. Translating gives CASSLETGEAFF.

This clone has only one observation. The rearrangement joins TRBV29-1 to TRBJ1-2, with 7 bases identical to TRBD1. The CDR3 loop spans 11 amino acids. V dropped 5 bases and J dropped 13; count of bases not matched to a gene: 10. The germline V gene encodes CDR1 SQVTM and CDR2 ANQGSEA. The CDR3, as DNA: TGCAGCGTTAACCGGGACAGTGGAGTCACCTTC. Translating it yields CSVNRDSGVTF.

This clone was counted a single time. The CDR3 region has the DNA TGTGCCAGCAGCAAGGGGAAGGGGAACAACTATGGCTACACCTTC. Translation: CASSKGKGNNYGYTF. This rearrangement joins TRBV2 to TRBJ1-2, with D perhaps TRBD1 (5 bases). Deletions cut 6 bases from V and 2 bases from J, with 16 bases between. Germline CDR1 SNHLY, CDR2 FYNNEI. This CDR3 has 15 residues.

The gene calls are TRBV24-1 and TRBJ2-1, with D tentatively TRBD2 (5 bases). This CDR3 spans 17 amino acids. Germline lookup yields CDR1 KGHDR and CDR2 SFDVKD. Trimming took off 5 bases at V and 7 bases at J, with 23 bases between the two ends. CDR3 sequence (DNA): TGTGCCACCAGTGGAGAGACGCTCCGGGGAATGTTAAATGAGCAGTTCTTC. Protein product: CATSGETLRGMLNEQFF.

V and J are TRBV3-1 (or the pseudogene TRBV3-2) and TRBJ1-5; a possible D gene is TRBD1 (5 bases). This CDR3 has 14 amino acids. Trimming removed 4 bases at V and 4 bases at J, with 11 bases between. Germline assignment: CDR1 LGHDT and CDR2 YNNKEL (reference sequence). CDR3 residues: CASSLGGGNQPQHF. As DNA, the CDR3 is TGTGCCAGCAGCCTCGGGGGAGGGAATCAGCCCCAGCATTTT.

V gene TRBV28 combines with J gene TRBJ2-3; maybe TRBD2 (6 bases). Germline-derived CDR1 and CDR2 are MDHEN and SYDVKM. Trimming stripped 0 bases from V and 5 bases from J, with 9 bases between. The CDR3 sequence is 14 residues long. The CDR3 sequence: CASSLWVGGDTQYF. The CDR3 region has the DNA TGTGCCAGCAGTTTATGGGTGGGGGGAGATACGCAGTATTTT.

The chain couples TRBV28 to TRBJ1-6; a possible D gene is TRBD1 (6 bases). Trimming pared 6 bases from V and 3 bases from J, leaving 9 bases between. This CDR3 is built from 14 residues. Germline CDR1 is MDHEN and CDR2 is SYDVKM. For the CDR3, the DNA is TGTGCCAGCAGAGCAGGGGACTATAATTCACCCCTCCACTTT. Translation: CASRAGDYNSPLHF. Full variable domain (outside the CDR3, taken from reference TRBV28 and TRBJ1-6): DVKVTQSSRYLVKRTGEKVFLECVQDMDHENMFWYRQDPGLGLRLIYFSYDVKMKEKGDIPEGYSVSREKKERFSLILESASTNQTSMYLCASRAGDYNSPLHFGNGTRLTVT.

The chain carries TRBV9 and TRBJ1-2; TRBD1 is a possible D gene (5 bases). The CDR3 consists of 14 residues. V dropped 3 bases and J dropped 7 bases, with 16 bases sitting between them. CDR1 and CDR2 from the germline V gene are SGDLS and YYNGEE. This CDR3 reads CASSGGTKAGGYTF. The DNA for the CDR3 is TGTGCCAGCAGCGGTGGGACTAAGGCGGGTGGCTACACCTTC.

The chain employs TRBV18 and TRBJ1-4; TRBD1 matches 8 bases. The CDR3 loop spans 15 amino acids. V was pared by 4 bases and J by 14 bases, with 15 bases of the junction left unmatched. The germline V gene has CDR1 KGHSH and CDR2 LQKENI. DNA for the CDR3: TGTGCCAGCTCACTATCGGGGACAGGAATGAAAAGGCTGTTTTTT. This codes for CASSLSGTGMKRLFF.

The rearrangement joins TRBV3-1 (or the pseudogene TRBV3-2) to TRBJ1-4; maybe TRBD1 (5 bases). The germline V gene encodes CDR1 LGHDT and CDR2 YNNKEL (reference sequence). The CDR3 extends over 15 amino acids. Trimming pared 2 bases from V and 7 bases from J, leaving 14 bases between. CDR3 DNA: TGTGCCAGCAGCCAATGGCCAGGGAAGGGTGAAAAACTGTTTTTT. Translated: CASSQWPGKGEKLFF.

This clone was seen a single time. This chain joins TRBV7-9 and TRBJ1-6; D is undetermined. This CDR3 region has 13 residues. V lost 1 base to trimming and J lost 10 bases, with 8 bases between them. Germline loops: CDR1 SEHNR, CDR2 FQNEAQ (reference sequence). CDR3 amino acids: CASSLVASSPLHF. DNA for the CDR3: TGTGCCAGCAGCTTAGTAGCAAGCTCACCCCTCCACTTT.

The chain couples TRBV3-1 (or the pseudogene TRBV3-2) to TRBJ2-4, with 7 bases aligning to TRBD1. Germline values: CDR1 LGHDT, CDR2 YNNKEL (reference sequence). This CDR3 has 15 amino acids. The V segment lost 2 bases and the J segment 9 bases; nucleotides outside the gene matches: 10. Here the CDR3 DNA reads TGTGCCAGCAGCCAAACCCCCGGACAGGTGGCCATTCAGTACTTC. Translated, it gives CASSQTPGQVAIQYF.

The chain combines TRBV20-1 with TRBJ2-5, with 10 bases fitting TRBD2. The CDR3 is 16 amino acids. The J segment lost 1 base and the V segment lost 3 bases, leaving 8 bases of the junction unmatched. Germline V gene sequence: CDR1 DFQATT, CDR2 SNEGSKA (reference sequence). CDR3 sequence: CSASDPSGGLQETQYF. DNA of the CDR3: TGCAGTGCTAGTGACCCTAGCGGGGGTCTCCAAGAGACCCAGTACTTC.